This T cell receptor (beta chain) was identified in a study of blood T cell repertoires in COVID-19. Study summary: Samples of COVID-19 (acute and convalescent) were obtained from the United States, Italy and Spain. PBMCs, B-cell-depleted T cells, or T cells provided the cDNA or gDNA that made up the material.

The CDR3 is 13 amino acids. In germline, CDR1 is ENHRY, CDR2 SYGVKD. Trimming stripped 9 bases from V and 2 bases from J, with 14 bases between. Source study methods: Amplification with reference gene primers provided the estimates of nucleated cell counts. Sequencing was performed with immunoSEQ multiplex PCR; in TCRdb, only in-frame clones are kept and a portion is missing. D and trimming come from the DNA, and the V and J calls and clone size come from that table. The sample gives roughly 150,000 clones, 70% to 90% of which show up once; roughly 2.7% is in the top ten. Sequenced input: peripheral blood. V is TRBV10-3 and J is TRBJ2-7; tentative D call: TRBD2 (7 bases). The clonotype comes from a woman older than 75 with COVID-19, enrolled during active disease. The CDR3 region is CAMRGGHTYEQYF. The CDR3 nucleotides read TGTGCCATGAGGGGGGGACATACCTACGAGCAGTACTTC.